This T cell receptor beta chain was obtained from a study of T cell responses to AZD1222 COVID-19 vaccine. Study details: Pooled together were second doses at about 4 or about 12 weeks. Whole-study findings and limits: Unmutated variant regions are reportedly the target of nearly half of TCRs that are spike-specific. Donors were chiefly white British, with a greater number of females, and clonal diversity was perhaps underestimated. Baseline testing showed seropositivity in only 5 or 6 AZD1222 recipients.

On this clone: Its antigen is still unknown.

Data came from immunoSEQ multiplex PCR; TCRdb stores just in-frame clones and leaves some out. The data hold more than 85,000 clones, with 81% observed a single time. J gave up 4 bases and V 2 bases, and 10 bases lay outside the gene matches. The CDR3 extends over 17 amino acids. Germline V gene sequence: CDR1 WSHSY, CDR2 SAAADI. Here the sequenced sample was peripheral blood, taken on day 0 of AZD1222 vaccination. The sequence came from an adult in good health. The chain carries TRBV10-2 and TRBJ2-1; 8 bases agree with TRBD2. The DNA of the CDR3 is TGCGCCAGCAGTGAGGGGTCGGGAGGGAAACCTTACAATGAGCAGTTCTTC. This encodes CASSEGSGGKPYNEQFF.